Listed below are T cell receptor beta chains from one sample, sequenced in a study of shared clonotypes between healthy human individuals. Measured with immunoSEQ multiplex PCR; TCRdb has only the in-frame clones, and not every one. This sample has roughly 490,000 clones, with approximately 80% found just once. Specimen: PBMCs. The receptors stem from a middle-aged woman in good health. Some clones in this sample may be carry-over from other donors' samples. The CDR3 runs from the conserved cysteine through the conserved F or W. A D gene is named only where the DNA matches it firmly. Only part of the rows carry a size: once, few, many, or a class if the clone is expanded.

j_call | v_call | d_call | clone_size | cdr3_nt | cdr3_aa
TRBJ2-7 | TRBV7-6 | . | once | TGTGCCAGCAGCTTACAGGTTTCGTCGGAGATAGAGCAGTACTTC | CASSLQVSSEIEQYF
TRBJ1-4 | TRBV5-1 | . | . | TGCGCCAGCAGCTGGGGGGTCGGGGATAATGAAAAACTGTTTTTT | CASSWGVGDNEKLFF
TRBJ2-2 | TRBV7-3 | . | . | TGTGCCAGCAGCTTGGAAGGGGGAAACACCGGGGAGCTGTTTTTT | CASSLEGGNTGELFF
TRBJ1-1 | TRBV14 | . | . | TGTGCCAGCAGCCAAGATCAGAACACTGAAGCTTTCTTT | CASSQDQNTEAFF
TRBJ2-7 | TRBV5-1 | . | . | TGCGCCAGCAGCCTCCCGGAACAGGGTTCCTACGAGCAGTACTTC | CASSLPEQGSYEQYF
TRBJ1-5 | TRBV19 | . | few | TGTGCCAGTCGTGCAGGAAATAGCAATCAGCCCCAGCATTTT | CASRAGNSNQPQHF
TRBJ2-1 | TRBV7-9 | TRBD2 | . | TGTGCCAGCAGCTCCCGACTAGCGGGAGGGTACAATGAGCAGTTCTTC | CASSSRLAGGYNEQFF
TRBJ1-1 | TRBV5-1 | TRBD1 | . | TGCGCCAGCAGCAGACAGGGAATGGACACTGAAGCTTTCTTT | CASSRQGMDTEAFF
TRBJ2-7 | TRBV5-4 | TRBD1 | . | TGTGCCAGCAGCTTTCCTACAGGGGGGCAGTACTTC | CASSFPTGGQYF
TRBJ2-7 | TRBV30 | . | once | TGTGCCTGGAGTACAGGGTCCTACGAGCAGTACTTC | CAWSTGSYEQYF
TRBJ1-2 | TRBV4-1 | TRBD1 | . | TGCGCCAGCAGAAATTGGACAGGACCCACGAACTATGGCTACACCTTC | CASRNWTGPTNYGYTF
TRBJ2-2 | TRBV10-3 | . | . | TGTGCCACCTCAGGGTTCGGGTACACCGGGGAGCTGTTTTTT | CATSGFGYTGELFF
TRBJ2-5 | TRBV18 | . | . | TGTGCCAGCTCACCACAAGGGGAGACCCAGTACTTC | CASSPQGETQYF
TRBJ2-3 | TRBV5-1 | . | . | TGCGCCAGCACCAGCGGCACTAGCACAGATACGCAGTATTTT | CASTSGTSTDTQYF
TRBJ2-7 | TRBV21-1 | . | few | TGTGCCAGCAGCCCCGCCCTCTACGAGCAGTACTTC | CASSPALYEQYF
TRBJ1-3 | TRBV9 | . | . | TGTGCCAGCAGCGTTGTCCCCCAGGGAGCTGGAAACACCATATATTTT | CASSVVPQGAGNTIYF
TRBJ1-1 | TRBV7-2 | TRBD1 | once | TGTGCCAGCAGCGCAACTTTAACAGGGGTCGCTTTCTTT | CASSATLTGVAFF
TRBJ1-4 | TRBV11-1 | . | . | TGTGCCAGCAGCTTAAGTCGGGGAAATGAAAAACTGTTTTTT | CASSLSRGNEKLFF
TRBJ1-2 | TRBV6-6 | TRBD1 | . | TGTGCCAGCAGCCAGGGAGGGGGCGCGGGCTATGGCTACACCTTC | CASSQGGGAGYGYTF
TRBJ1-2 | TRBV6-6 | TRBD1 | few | TGTGCCAGCAGCCCCGGACAGGCCGAAAGGAGGTTC | CASSPGQAERRF
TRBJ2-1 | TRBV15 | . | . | TGTGCCACCAGCAGCCTCGGGTGGGGGAACTCCTACAATGAGCAGTTCTTC | CATSSLGWGNSYNEQFF
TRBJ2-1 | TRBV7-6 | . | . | TGTGCCAGCAGTCCGTCGGTCGGTGTAGGGAACAATGAGCAGTTCTTC | CASSPSVGVGNNEQFF
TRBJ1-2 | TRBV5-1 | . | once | TGCGCCAGCAGCTTAAGGCTTAACTATGGCTACACCTTC | CASSLRLNYGYTF
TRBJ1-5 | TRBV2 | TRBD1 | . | TGTGCCAGCAGTGAGGGACAGGGGTTTGGGCAGCCCCAGCATTTT | CASSEGQGFGQPQHF
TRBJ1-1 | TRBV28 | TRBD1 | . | TGTGCCAGCAGTTTAGCCGGACAGGGTTATCTTGAAGCTTTCTTT | CASSLAGQGYLEAFF
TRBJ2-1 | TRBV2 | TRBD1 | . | TGTGCCAGCAGTAGGGACAGGGGGAATGAGCAGTTCTTC | CASSRDRGNEQFF
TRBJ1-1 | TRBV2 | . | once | TGTGCCAGCAGTGACGCGTCCCAAGCTTTCTTT | CASSDASQAFF
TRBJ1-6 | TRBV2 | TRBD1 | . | TGTGCCAGCAGTCCAAGACAGGGCAGTAATTCACCCCTCCACTTT | CASSPRQGSNSPLHF
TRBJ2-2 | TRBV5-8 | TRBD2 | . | TGTGCCAGCAGCCGTAGACTAGCGGGAGGCACGAACACCGGGGAGCTGTTTTTT | CASSRRLAGGTNTGELFF
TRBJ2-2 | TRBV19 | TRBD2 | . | TGTGCCAGTAGCGCGACGGGACTAGCGGGTTCACCCCACCGGGAGCTGTTTTTT | CASSATGLAGSPHRELFF
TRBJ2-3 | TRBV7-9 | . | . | TGTGCCAGCAGCGCTAGGGGGGACTCCCGGGCAGATACGCAGTATTTT | CASSARGDSRADTQYF
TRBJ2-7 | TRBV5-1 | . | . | TGCGCCAGCAGCTTGCGGGGGGCCCCCTACGAGCAGTACTTC | CASSLRGAPYEQYF
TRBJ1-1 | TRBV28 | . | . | TGTGCCAGCGCCACGAGGAACACTGAAGCTTTCTTT | CASATRNTEAFF